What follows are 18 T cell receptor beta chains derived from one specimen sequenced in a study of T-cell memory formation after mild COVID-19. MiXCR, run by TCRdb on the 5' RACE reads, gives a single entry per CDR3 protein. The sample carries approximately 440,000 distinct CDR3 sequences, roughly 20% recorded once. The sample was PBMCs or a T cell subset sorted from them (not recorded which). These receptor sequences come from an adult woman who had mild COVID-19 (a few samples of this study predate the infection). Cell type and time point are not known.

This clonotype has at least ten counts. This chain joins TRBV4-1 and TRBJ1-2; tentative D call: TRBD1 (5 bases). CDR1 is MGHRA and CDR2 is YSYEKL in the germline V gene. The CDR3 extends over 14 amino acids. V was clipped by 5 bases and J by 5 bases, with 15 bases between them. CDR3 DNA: TGCGCCAGCAGCACTACTCGGGGCGATTATGGCTACACCTTC. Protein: CASSTTRGDYGYTF.

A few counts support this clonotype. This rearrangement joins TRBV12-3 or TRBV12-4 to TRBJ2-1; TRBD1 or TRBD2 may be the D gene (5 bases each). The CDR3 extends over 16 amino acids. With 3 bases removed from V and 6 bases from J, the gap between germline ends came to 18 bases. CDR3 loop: CASSFPPLQAGNEQFF. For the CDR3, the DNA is TGTGCCAGCAGTTTCCCACCCCTACAGGCGGGCAATGAGCAGTTCTTC.

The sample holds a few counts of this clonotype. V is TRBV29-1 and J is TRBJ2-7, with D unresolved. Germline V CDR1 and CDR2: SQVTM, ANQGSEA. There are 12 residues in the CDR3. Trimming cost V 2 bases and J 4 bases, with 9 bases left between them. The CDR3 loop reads CSVELARYEQYF. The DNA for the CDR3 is TGCAGCGTTGAACTCGCCAGGTACGAGCAGTACTTC.

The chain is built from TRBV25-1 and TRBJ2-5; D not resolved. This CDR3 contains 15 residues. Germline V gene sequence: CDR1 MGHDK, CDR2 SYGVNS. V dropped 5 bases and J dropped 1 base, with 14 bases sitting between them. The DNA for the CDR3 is TGTGCCAGCAGTTTAACGTCAGCCTTCCAAGAGACCCAGTACTTC. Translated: CASSLTSAFQETQYF.

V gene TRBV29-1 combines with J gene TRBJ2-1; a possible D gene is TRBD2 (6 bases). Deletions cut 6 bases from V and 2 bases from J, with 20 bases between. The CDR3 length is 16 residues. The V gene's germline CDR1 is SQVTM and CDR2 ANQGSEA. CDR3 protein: CSVAPPGTGPYNEQFF. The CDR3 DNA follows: TGCAGCGTCGCCCCCCCCGGGACTGGCCCCTACAATGAGCAGTTCTTC.

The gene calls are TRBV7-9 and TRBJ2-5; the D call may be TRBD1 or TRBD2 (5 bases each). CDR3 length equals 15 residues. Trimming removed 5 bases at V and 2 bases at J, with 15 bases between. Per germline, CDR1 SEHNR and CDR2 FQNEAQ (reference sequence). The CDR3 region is CASSPGLGVQETQYF. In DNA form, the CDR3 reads TGTGCCAGCAGCCCCGGGTTGGGGGTTCAAGAGACCCAGTACTTC.

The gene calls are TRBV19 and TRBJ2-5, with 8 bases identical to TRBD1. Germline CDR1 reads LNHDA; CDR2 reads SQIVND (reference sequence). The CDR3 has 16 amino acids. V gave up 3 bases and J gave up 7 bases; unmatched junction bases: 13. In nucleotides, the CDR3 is TGTGCCAGTAGTATCGGAATCGGACAGGGCGGTGGGACCCAGTACTTC. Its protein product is CASSIGIGQGGGTQYF.

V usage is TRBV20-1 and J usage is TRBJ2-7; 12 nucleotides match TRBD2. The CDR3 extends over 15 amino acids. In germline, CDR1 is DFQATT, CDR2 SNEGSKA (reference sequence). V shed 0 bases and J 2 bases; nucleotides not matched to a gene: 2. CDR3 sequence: CSARDGLAGTYEQYF. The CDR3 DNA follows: TGCAGTGCTAGAGATGGACTAGCGGGGACCTACGAGCAGTACTTC.

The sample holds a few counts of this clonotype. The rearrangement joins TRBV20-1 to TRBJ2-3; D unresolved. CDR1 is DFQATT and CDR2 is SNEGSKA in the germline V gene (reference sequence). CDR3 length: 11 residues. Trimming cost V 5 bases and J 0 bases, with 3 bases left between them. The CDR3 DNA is TGCAGTGCTTATAGCACAGATACGCAGTATTTT. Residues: CSAYSTDTQYF.

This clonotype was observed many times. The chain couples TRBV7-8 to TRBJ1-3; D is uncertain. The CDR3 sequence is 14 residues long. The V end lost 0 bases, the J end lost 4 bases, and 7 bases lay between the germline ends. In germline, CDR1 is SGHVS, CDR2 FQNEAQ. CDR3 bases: TGTGCCAGCAGCTTAGCGCTGAAAGGAAACACCATATATTTT. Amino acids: CASSLALKGNTIYF.

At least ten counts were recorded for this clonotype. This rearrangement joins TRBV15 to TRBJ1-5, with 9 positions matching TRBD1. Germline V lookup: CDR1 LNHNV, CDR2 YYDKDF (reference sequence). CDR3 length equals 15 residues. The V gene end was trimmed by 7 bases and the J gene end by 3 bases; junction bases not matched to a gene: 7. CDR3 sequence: CATTSDRGFNQPQHF. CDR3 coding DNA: TGTGCCACCACCTCTGACAGGGGGTTCAATCAGCCCCAGCATTTT.

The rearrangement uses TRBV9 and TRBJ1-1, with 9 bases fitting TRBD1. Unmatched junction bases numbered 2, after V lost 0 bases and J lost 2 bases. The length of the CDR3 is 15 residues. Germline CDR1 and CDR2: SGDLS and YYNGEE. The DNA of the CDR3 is TGTGCCAGCAGCGTAGGGGACAGGGCCAACACTGAAGCTTTCTTT. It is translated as CASSVGDRANTEAFF.

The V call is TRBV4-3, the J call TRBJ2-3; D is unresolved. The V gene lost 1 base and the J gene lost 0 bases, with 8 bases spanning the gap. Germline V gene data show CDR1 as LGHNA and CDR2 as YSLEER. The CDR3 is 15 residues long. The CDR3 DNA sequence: TGCGCCAGCAGCCAAGTTAGTTATAGCACAGATACGCAGTATTTT. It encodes CASSQVSYSTDTQYF.

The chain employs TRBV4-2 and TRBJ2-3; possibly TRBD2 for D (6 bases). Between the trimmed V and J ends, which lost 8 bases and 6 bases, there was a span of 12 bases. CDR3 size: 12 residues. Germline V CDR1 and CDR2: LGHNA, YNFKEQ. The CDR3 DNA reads TGTGCCAGCGGACTACTACAGGATACGCAGTATTTT. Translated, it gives CASGLLQDTQYF.

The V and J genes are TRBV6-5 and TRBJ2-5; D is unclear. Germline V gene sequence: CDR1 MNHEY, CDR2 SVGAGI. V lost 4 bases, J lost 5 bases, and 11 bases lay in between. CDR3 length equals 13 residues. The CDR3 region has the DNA TGTGCCAGCAGTTGGGGATTGGTTGAGACCCAGTACTTC. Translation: CASSWGLVETQYF.

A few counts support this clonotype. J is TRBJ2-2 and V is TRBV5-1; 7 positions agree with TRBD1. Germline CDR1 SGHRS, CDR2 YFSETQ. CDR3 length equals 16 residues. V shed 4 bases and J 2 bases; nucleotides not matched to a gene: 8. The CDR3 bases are TGCGCCAGCAGCCCCCGGGACAGCTATAACACCGGGGAGCTGTTTTTT. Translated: CASSPRDSYNTGELFF.

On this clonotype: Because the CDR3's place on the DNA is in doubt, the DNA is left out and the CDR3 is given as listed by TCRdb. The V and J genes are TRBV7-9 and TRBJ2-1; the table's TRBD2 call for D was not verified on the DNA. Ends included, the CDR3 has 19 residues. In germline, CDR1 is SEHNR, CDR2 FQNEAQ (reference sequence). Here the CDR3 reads CASSLRHNEQFFGLVEQFF.

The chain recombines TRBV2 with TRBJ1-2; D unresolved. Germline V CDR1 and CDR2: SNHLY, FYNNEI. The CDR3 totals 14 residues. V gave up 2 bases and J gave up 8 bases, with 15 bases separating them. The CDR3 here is CASSESRGFSGYTF. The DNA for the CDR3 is TGTGCCAGCAGTGAAAGTAGAGGGTTTAGCGGCTACACCTTC.